The T cell receptor beta chain under discussion was sequenced for a study of T cells in Graves' hyperthyroidism and ophthalmopathy. Study-level information: Prior to any treatment, at the point of initial diagnosis, peripheral blood was collected.

This clonotype appeared many times. Its antigen is not identified. V shed 6 bases, J shed 1 base, and the junction held 9 bases outside the gene matches. The CDR3 consists of 16 residues. The study, taken as a whole, reports: From stable hyperthyroidism, ophthalmopathy was separated by a 13 V-J model. Researchers found most expanded thyroid clonotypes above 0.001 in blood as well.

The investigators amplified TCR beta CDR3 regions from RNA transcripts. During a first-round RT-PCR of the TCR CDR3, the HTBI primer set was used. From the multiplex PCR reads, TCRdb called clonotypes with MiXCR, one entry per CDR3 protein. The sample has a few hundred thousand distinct CDR3 sequences, about a sixth seen once; the top ten hold 7.5% to 9%. The specimen was blood. The chain joins TRBV12-3 or TRBV12-4 to TRBJ1-5; 7 bases map to TRBD1. This sequence was found in a young woman with Graves' hyperthyroidism. This CDR3 is CASRNDRVKSNQPQHF. In DNA, the CDR3 is TGTGCCAGCAGAAACGACAGGGTCAAAAGCAATCAGCCCCAGCATTTT.